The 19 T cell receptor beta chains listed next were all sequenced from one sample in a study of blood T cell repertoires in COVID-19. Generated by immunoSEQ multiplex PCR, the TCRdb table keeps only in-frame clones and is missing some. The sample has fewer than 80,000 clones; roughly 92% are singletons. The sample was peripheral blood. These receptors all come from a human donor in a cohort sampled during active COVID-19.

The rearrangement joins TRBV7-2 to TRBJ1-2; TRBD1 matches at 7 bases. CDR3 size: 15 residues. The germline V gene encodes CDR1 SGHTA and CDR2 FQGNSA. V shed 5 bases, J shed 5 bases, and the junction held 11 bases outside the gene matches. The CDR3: CASSQSMTGLYGYTF. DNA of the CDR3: TGTGCCAGCAGCCAATCGATGACAGGGCTTTATGGCTACACCTTC.

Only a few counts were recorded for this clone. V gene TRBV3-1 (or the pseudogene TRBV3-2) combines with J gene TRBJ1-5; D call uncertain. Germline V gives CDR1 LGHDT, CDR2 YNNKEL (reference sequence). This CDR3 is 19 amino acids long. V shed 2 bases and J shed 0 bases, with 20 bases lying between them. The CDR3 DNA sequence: TGTGCCAGCAGCCAAAAATGGGCCGACGATGGATATAGCAATCAGCCCCAGCATTTT. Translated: CASSQKWADDGYSNQPQHF.

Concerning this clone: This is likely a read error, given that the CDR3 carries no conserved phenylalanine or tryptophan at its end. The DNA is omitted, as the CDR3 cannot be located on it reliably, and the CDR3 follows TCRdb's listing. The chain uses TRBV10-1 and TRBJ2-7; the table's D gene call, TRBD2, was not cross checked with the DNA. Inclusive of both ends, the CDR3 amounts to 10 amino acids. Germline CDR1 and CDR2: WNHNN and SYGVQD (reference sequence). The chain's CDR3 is CASSEFGGSL.

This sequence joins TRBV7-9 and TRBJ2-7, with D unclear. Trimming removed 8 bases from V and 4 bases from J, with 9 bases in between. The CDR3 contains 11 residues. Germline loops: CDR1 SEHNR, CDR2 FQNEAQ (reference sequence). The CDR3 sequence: CASAEAYEQYF. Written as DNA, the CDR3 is TGTGCCAGCGCTGAGGCTTACGAGCAGTACTTC.

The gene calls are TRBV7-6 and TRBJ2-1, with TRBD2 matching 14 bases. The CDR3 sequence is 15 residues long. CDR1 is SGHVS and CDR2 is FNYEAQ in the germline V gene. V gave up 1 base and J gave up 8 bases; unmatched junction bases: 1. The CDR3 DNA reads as TGTGCCAGCAGCTTAGGACTAGCGGGAGGGCATGAGCAGTTCTTC. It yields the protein CASSLGLAGGHEQFF.

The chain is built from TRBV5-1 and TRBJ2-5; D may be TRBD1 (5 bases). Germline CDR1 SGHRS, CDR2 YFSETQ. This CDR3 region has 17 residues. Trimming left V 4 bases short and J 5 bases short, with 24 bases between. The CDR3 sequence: CASSPERWGREYETQYF. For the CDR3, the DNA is TGCGCCAGCAGCCCGGAGAGGTGGGGCAGGGAATATGAGACCCAGTACTTC.

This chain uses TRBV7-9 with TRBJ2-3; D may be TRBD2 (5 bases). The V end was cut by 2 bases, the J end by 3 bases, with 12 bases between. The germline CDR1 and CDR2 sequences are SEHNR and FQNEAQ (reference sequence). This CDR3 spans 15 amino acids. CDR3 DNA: TGTGCCAGCAGCTTATCCCGGACTGCGACAGATACGCAGTATTTT. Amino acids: CASSLSRTATDTQYF.

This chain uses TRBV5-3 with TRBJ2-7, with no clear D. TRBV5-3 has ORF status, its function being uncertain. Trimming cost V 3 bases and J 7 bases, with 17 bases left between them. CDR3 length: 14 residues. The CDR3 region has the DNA TGTGCCAGAAGCTCACTCTGCTTCACCGGGGAGCAGTACTTC. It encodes CARSSLCFTGEQYF.

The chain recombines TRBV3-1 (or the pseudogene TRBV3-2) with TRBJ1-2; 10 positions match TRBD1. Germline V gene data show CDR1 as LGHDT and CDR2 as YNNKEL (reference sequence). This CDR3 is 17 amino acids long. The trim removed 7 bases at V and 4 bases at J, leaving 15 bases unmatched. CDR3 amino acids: CASTRGQRTGGSYGYTF. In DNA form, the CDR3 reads TGTGCCAGCACCCGAGGACAAAGGACAGGGGGGAGCTATGGCTACACCTTC.

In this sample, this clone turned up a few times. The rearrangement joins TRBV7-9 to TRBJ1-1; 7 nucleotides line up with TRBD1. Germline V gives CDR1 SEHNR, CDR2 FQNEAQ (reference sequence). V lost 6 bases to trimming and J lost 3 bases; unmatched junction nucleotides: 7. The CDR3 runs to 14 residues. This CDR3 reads CASSRAGGDTEAFF. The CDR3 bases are TGTGCCAGCAGTCGCGCAGGGGGAGACACTGAAGCTTTCTTT.

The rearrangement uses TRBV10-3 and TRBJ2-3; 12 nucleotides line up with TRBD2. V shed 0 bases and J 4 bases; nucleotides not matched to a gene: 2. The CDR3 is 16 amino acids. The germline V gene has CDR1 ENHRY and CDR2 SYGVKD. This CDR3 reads CAISESTSGSPDTQYF. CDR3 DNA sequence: TGTGCCATCAGTGAGTCGACTAGCGGGAGCCCAGATACGCAGTATTTT.

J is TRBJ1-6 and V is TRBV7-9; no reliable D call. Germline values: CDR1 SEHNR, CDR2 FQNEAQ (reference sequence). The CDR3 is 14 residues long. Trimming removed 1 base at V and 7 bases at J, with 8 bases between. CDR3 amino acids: CASSLGADNSPLHF. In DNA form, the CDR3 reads TGTGCCAGCAGCTTAGGGGCAGACAATTCACCCCTCCACTTT.

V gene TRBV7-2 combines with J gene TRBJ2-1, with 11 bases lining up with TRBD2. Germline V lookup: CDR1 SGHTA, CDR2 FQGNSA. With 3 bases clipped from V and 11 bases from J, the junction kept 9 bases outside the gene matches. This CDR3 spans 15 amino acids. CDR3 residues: CASSFAPGTSGQQFF. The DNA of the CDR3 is TGTGCCAGCAGCTTCGCCCCCGGGACTAGCGGCCAGCAGTTCTTC.

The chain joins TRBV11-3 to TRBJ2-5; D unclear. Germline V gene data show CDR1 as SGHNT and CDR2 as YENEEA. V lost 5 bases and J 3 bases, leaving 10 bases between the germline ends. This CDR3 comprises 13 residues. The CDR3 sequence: CASSRGLEETQYF. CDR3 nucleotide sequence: TGTGCCAGCAGCCGCGGCCTGGAAGAGACCCAGTACTTC.

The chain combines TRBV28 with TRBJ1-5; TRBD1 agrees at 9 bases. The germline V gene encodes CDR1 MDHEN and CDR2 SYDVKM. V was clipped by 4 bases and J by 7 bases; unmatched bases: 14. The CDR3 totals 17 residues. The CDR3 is CASSSPRSDRGYQPQHF. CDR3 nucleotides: TGTGCCAGCAGTTCACCCCGGTCGGACAGGGGATACCAGCCCCAGCATTTT.

This chain's CDR3 is CASSSTTSPPDTQYF. The CDR3 nucleotides read TGTGCCAGCAGTTCTACCACTAGTCCCCCAGATACGCAGTATTTT. The chain has TRBV6-2 or TRBV6-3 and TRBJ2-3, with D perhaps matching TRBD2 (5 bases). There are 15 residues in the CDR3. Germline lookup yields CDR1 MNHEY and CDR2 SVGEGT. Deletions cut 4 bases from V and 4 bases from J, with 15 bases between.

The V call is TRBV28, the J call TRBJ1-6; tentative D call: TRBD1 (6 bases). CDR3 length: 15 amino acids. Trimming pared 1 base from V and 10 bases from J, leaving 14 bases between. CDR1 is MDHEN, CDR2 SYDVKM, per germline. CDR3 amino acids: CASSLYRGGGSPLHF. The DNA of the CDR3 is TGTGCCAGCAGTTTATATCGGGGTGGGGGCTCACCCCTCCACTTT. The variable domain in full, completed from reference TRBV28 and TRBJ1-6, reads DVKVTQSSRYLVKRTGEKVFLECVQDMDHENMFWYRQDPGLGLRLIYFSYDVKMKEKGDIPEGYSVSREKKERFSLILESASTNQTSMYLCASSLYRGGGSPLHFGNGTRLTVT.

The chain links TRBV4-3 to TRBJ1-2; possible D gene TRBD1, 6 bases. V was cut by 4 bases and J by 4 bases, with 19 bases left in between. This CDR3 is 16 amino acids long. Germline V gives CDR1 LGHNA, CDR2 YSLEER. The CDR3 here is CASSPSAGTHLYGYTF. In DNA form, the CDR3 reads TGCGCCAGCAGCCCCTCCGCCGGGACACATCTCTATGGCTACACCTTC.

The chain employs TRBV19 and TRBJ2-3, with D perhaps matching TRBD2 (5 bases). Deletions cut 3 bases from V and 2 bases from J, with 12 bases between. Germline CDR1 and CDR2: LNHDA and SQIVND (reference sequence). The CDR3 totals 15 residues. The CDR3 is CASSIGDQITDTQYF. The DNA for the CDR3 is TGTGCCAGTAGTATCGGGGATCAGATCACAGATACGCAGTATTTT.